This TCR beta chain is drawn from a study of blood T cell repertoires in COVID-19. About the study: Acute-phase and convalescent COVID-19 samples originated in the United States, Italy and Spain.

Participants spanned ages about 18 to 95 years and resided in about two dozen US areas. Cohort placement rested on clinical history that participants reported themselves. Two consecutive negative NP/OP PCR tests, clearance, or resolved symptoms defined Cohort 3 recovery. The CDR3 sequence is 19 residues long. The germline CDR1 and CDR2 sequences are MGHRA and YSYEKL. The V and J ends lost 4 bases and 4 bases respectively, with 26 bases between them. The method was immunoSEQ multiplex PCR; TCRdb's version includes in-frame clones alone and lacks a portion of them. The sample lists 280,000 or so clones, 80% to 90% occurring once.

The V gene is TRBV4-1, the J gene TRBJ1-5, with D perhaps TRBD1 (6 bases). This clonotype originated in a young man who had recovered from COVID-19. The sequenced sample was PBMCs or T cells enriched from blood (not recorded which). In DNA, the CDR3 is TGCGCCAGCAGCCGTATGCCGTGGGGGGGGCATAGGGAAAATCAGCCCCAGCATTTT. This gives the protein CASSRMPWGGHRENQPQHF.